This entry lists 5 T cell receptor beta chains sequenced from one sample in a study of beta chain features in type 1 diabetes. Overall study findings and caveats: Patients with Type 1 diabetes showed moderately but significantly shorter TCRB CDR3s in all four CD4+ subsets.

The isolated RNA, all of it, was reverse transcribed, so expressed TCRB transcripts were what got sequenced. Assay: immunoSEQ multiplex PCR; the TCRdb copy retains only in-frame clones and omits some. The repertoire holds some 52,000 clones, roughly 39% seen once, with about 1.5% in the top ten. No antigen has been assigned to these receptors. Material: Tregs from blood. Every receptor here comes from a man in his thirties or forties with type 1 diabetes.

This clone was detected only a few times. The V call is TRBV18, the J call TRBJ1-5, with 10 bases fitting TRBD1. The CDR3 consists of 15 residues. The trim removed 8 bases at V and 3 bases at J, leaving 7 bases unmatched. Germline values: CDR1 KGHSH, CDR2 LQKENI. The CDR3: CASAPGTGDNQPQHF. CDR3 sequence (DNA): TGTGCCAGCGCCCCCGGGACAGGGGACAATCAGCCCCAGCATTTT.

J is TRBJ2-3 and V is TRBV29-1; tentatively, D is TRBD2 (6 bases). The germline V gene has CDR1 SQVTM and CDR2 ANQGSEA. The CDR3 extends over 13 amino acids. Trimming shortened V by 3 bases and J by 8 bases, and 15 bases separated the two germline ends. The CDR3 nucleotides read TGCAGCGTTGAGGGGGGTAAACGAGGTACGCAGTATTTT. The encoded protein is CSVEGGKRGTQYF.

The chain employs TRBV6-6 and TRBJ2-3, with D perhaps TRBD2 (5 bases). Trimming stripped 2 bases from V and 5 bases from J, with 17 bases between. The V gene's germline CDR1 is MNHNY and CDR2 SVGAGI (reference sequence). CDR3 size: 16 residues. The CDR3 DNA reads TGTGCCAGCAGTTACGGGTCCGTTCTAGCCGGAGATACGCAGTATTTT. Residues: CASSYGSVLAGDTQYF.

The rearrangement links TRBV7-3 to TRBJ1-1, with D hard to call. CDR1 is SGHTA, CDR2 FQGTGA, per germline. The CDR3 spans 15 residues. V lost 1 base and J lost 0, with 9 bases in between. The CDR3, as DNA: TGTGCCAGCAGCTTAAATCCCGGGATGAACACTGAAGCTTTCTTT. This gives the protein CASSLNPGMNTEAFF.

The V call is TRBV29-1, the J call TRBJ2-7; a possible D gene is TRBD2 (6 bases). Germline V CDR1 and CDR2: SQVTM, ANQGSEA. The ends were cut back, 4 bases at V and 6 bases at J, with 16 bases in the middle. The CDR3 loop spans 13 amino acids. The CDR3 DNA is TGCAGCGTTGTGCCCGGGAGTGGTCGCGAGCAGTACTTC. Its protein product is CSVVPGSGREQYF.